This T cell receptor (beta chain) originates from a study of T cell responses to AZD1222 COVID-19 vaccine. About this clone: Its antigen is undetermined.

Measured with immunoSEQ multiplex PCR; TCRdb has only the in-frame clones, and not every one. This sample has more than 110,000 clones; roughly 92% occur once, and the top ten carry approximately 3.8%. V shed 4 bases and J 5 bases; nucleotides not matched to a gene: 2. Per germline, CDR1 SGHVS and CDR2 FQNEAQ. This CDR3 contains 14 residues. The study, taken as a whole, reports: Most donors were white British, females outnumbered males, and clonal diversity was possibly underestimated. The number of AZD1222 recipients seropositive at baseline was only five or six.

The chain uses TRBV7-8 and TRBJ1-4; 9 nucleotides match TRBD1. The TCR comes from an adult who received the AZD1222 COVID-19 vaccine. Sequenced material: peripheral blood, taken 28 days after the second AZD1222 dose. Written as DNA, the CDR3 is TGTGCCAGCAGCTCGACAGGGGGGAATGAAAAACTGTTTTTT. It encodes CASSSTGGNEKLFF.